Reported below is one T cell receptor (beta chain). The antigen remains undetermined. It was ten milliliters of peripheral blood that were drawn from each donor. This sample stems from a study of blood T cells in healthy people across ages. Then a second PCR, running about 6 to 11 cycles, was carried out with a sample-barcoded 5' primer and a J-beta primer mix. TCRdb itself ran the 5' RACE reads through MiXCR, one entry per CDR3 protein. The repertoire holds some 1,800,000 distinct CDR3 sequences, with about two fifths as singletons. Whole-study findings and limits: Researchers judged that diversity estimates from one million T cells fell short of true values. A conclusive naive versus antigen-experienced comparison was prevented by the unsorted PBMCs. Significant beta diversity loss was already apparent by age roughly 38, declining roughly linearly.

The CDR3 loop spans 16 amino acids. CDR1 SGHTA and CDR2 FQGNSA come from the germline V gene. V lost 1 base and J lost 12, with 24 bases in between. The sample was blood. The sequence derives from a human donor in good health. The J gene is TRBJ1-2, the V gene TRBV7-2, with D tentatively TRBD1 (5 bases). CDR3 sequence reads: CASSLETGGAYKQDTF. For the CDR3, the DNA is TGTGCCAGCAGCTTAGAAACCGGAGGGGCGTATAAGCAGGACACCTTC. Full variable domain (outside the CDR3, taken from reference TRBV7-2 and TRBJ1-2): GAGVSQSPSNKVTEKGKDVELRCDPISGHTALYWYRQSLGQGLEFLIYFQGNSAPDKSGLPSDRFSAERTGGSVSTLTIQRTQQEDSAVYLCASSLETGGAYKQDTFGSGTRLTVV.